This T cell receptor beta chain was sequenced for a study of neurological immune-mediated disorders. The method for making cDNA was 5'RACE, and it used 10-nucleotide random UMIs. TCRdb re-derived calls from the 5' RACE reads in MiXCR, one entry per CDR3 protein. The sample lists 35,000 to 40,000 distinct CDR3 sequences, about 9.9% occurring once. There are many counts of this clonotype. The antigen remains undetermined. Sorted libraries were derived from over 850,000 CD4+ or CD8+ T cells. General observations from the study: Private repertoires in all groups were suggested by the finding that expanded clones across subjects shared no CDR3 amino acid sequences. Patients with HTLV-1-associated myelopathy showed the most TCR clonal expansion. Those with multiple sclerosis showed the least, falling below healthy controls.

The TCR was taken from a woman in her 30s with HTLV-1-associated myelopathy (HAM/TSP). The sample comprised CD4+ T cells from blood.

In DNA form, the CDR3 reads TGTGCCAGCAGGAGGGACAGGGGGACCGCTAGCACAGATACGCAGTATTTT. Translation gives CASRRDRGTASTDTQYF. The chain joins TRBV27 to TRBJ2-3; the match to TRBD1 covers 11 bases. Germline V CDR1 and CDR2: MNHEY, SMNVEV (reference sequence). The V gene end was trimmed by 6 bases and the J gene end by 0 bases; junction bases not matched to a gene: 8. The CDR3 totals 17 residues.